This paragraph covers one TCR beta chain sequence. These data are taken from a study of OX40 agonist ivuxolimab in advanced cancers. Clones were sequenced by immunoSEQ multiplex PCR, and TCRdb holds only the in-frame ones, with some missing. The sample shows about 150,000 clones, 94% of them seen only once. The CDR3 contains 19 residues. The V segment lost 7 bases and the J segment 0 bases; nucleotides outside the gene matches: 12. Germline CDR1 MDHEN, CDR2 SYDVKM. The source of this sequence is an adult with an advanced solid tumor such as melanoma, head and neck, liver or kidney cancer. V gene TRBV28 combines with J gene TRBJ2-6; 10 nucleotides agree with TRBD2. Sequencing used CD4+ or CD8+ T cells sorted from blood, obtained in a trial of the OX40 agonist ivuxolimab. CDR3 DNA sequence: TGTGCCAGCAACGGTGGACTAGCGGACACTAGCTCTGGGGCCAACGTCCTGACTTTC. It codes for CASNGGLADTSSGANVLTF.